This is a list of T cell receptor beta chains from one sample in a study of response to subunit inactivated influenza vaccine. TCRdb recomputed calls from the RT-PCR reads with MiXCR, one row per CDR3 protein. The table records a few hundred thousand distinct CDR3 sequences, less than 15% of them present only once. The sequences come from non-naive T cells sorted from PBMCs, collected less than 15 days before vaccination. Receptors were obtained from a man between 50 and 59 years old who received an inactivated influenza vaccine. The CDR3 runs from the conserved cysteine through the conserved F or W. D genes are given only for firm matches. Only part of the rows carry a size: once, few, many, or a class if the clone is expanded.

D,size,V,J,CDR3,DNA
TRBD1,once,TRBV6-1,TRBJ1-6,CASRWGITGVNSPLHF,TGTGCCAGCAGATGGGGGATAACAGGGGTTAATTCACCCCTCCACTTT
.,few,TRBV7-2,TRBJ1-2,CASTYDGSPSYGYTF,TGTGCCAGCACCTACGACGGGTCCCCAAGCTATGGCTACACCTTC
.,many,TRBV12-3/TRBV12-4,TRBJ2-1,CASRRGERGNEQFF,TGTGCCAGCAGGCGAGGCGAAAGGGGCAATGAGCAGTTCTTC
TRBD2,.,TRBV30,TRBJ2-1,CAWSGVAGNEQFF,TGTGCCTGGAGTGGAGTAGCGGGTAATGAGCAGTTCTTC
.,.,TRBV4-3,TRBJ2-6,CASSHQVSQSPSGANVLTF,TGCGCCAGCAGCCACCAGGTTTCCCAGAGCCCTTCTGGGGCCAACGTCCTGACTTTC
.,few,TRBV7-2,TRBJ1-2,CASSPRTVNYGYTF,TGTGCCAGCAGCCCCCGGACAGTTAACTATGGCTACACCTTC
.,.,TRBV5-4,TRBJ1-1,CASSPGAVNTEAFF,TGTGCCAGCAGCCCAGGGGCGGTTAACACTGAAGCTTTCTTT
TRBD2,many,TRBV9,TRBJ2-1,CASSGGLAAGNEQFF,TGTGCCAGCAGCGGCGGACTAGCGGCGGGCAATGAGCAGTTCTTC
.,.,TRBV9,TRBJ2-3,CASSVEHGNTDTQYF,TGTGCCAGCAGCGTAGAACATGGAAACACAGATACGCAGTATTTT
.,once,TRBV24-1,TRBJ1-2,CATKSSGGANYGYTF,TGTGCCACCAAGTCATCAGGCGGAGCTAACTATGGCTACACCTTC
.,few,TRBV6-2/TRBV6-3,TRBJ2-7,CASSYRGRTRAYEQYF,TGTGCCAGCAGTTACCGTGGCAGAACGAGGGCCTACGAGCAGTACTTC
TRBD1,few,TRBV10-3,TRBJ2-3,CAIGTGGSTDTQYF,TGTGCCATCGGGACAGGGGGAAGCACAGATACGCAGTATTTT
.,many,TRBV7-2,TRBJ1-3,CASSLGILGGAGNTIYF,TGTGCCAGCAGCTTAGGGATTCTGGGGGGCGCGGGAAACACCATATATTTT
TRBD2,.,TRBV20-1,TRBJ2-5,CSAGRPLAGLEYF,TGCAGTGCAGGCAGACCACTAGCGGGCTTGGAGTACTTC
TRBD1,few,TRBV6-2/TRBV6-3,TRBJ2-7,CASSYHQDRGDYEQYF,TGTGCCAGCAGTTACCACCAGGACAGGGGGGATTACGAGCAGTACTTC
TRBD1,many,TRBV4-1,TRBJ2-3,CASSQDRGLGTDTQYF,TGCGCCAGCAGCCAAGACAGGGGGCTGGGCACAGATACGCAGTATTTT
.,.,TRBV11-2,TRBJ1-3,CASSRDNSGNTIYF,TGTGCCAGCAGCCGAGATAACTCTGGAAACACCATATATTTT
.,many,TRBV4-1,TRBJ2-5,CASSQAGVETQYF,TGCGCCAGCAGCCAAGCAGGGGTGGAGACCCAGTACTTC
.,many,TRBV29-1,TRBJ2-3,CSVETGVGTDTQYF,TGCAGCGTTGAGACGGGAGTTGGCACAGATACGCAGTATTTT
TRBD2,.,TRBV7-9,TRBJ2-7,CASSPSGGSSYEQYF,TGTGCCAGCAGCCCTAGCGGGGGGAGCTCCTACGAGCAGTACTTC
TRBD1,many,TRBV11-2,TRBJ2-7,CASSLLPKVRPRTGTPYEQYF,TGTGCCAGCAGCTTATTACCTAAAGTACGCCCTCGGACAGGGACTCCCTACGAGCAGTACTTC
TRBD1,.,TRBV28,TRBJ1-1,CASSPTGDRQNTEAFF,TGTGCCAGCAGTCCTACGGGGGACAGGCAGAACACTGAAGCTTTCTTT
TRBD1,few,TRBV29-1,TRBJ1-2,CSLYTGVRGGYTF,TGCAGCTTATATACAGGGGTTAGAGGTGGCTACACCTTC
.,.,TRBV27,TRBJ2-7,CASSPSYYEQYF,TGTGCCAGCAGTCCGTCCTATTACGAGCAGTACTTC
.,few,TRBV15,TRBJ1-4,CATTTGTRNEKLFF,TGTGCCACCACCACCGGGACGAGGAATGAAAAACTGTTTTTT
TRBD1,many,TRBV28,TRBJ1-2,CASLTGTGALNYGYTF,TGTGCCAGCTTGACCGGGACAGGGGCCCTTAACTATGGCTACACCTTC
.,.,TRBV5-1,TRBJ2-2,CASSLGPFRQGPTGELFF,TGCGCCAGCAGCTTGGGGCCTTTTCGGCAGGGGCCGACCGGGGAGCTGTTTTTT
.,few,TRBV27,TRBJ2-7,CASTRGPGSYEQYF,TGTGCCAGCACGCGTGGTCCAGGGTCCTACGAGCAGTACTTC
.,few,TRBV29-1,TRBJ2-1,CSVVWGVAYNEQFF,TGCAGCGTCGTATGGGGGGTAGCTTACAATGAGCAGTTCTTC
.,.,TRBV9,TRBJ2-7,CASSVGTGVMGEQYF,TGTGCCAGCAGCGTTGGGACCGGGGTAATGGGCGAGCAGTACTTC
TRBD2,.,TRBV5-4,TRBJ2-5,CASSRGLAEETQYF,TGTGCCAGCAGCCGAGGACTAGCGGAAGAGACCCAGTACTTC
TRBD1,.,TRBV5-1,TRBJ1-2,CASSLEGASYGYTF,TGCGCCAGCAGCTTGGAGGGGGCGAGCTATGGCTACACCTTC
.,many,TRBV29-1,TRBJ1-3,CSAQDGGTGNTIYF,TGCAGCGCTCAGGACGGGGGAACTGGAAACACCATATATTTT
.,many,TRBV20-1,TRBJ2-5,CSATKGETQYF,TGCAGTGCAACGAAAGGGGAGACCCAGTACTTC
TRBD2,many,TRBV10-3,TRBJ2-1,CAISGSSGSVGEQFF,TGTGCCATCAGTGGGTCTAGCGGGAGTGTCGGTGAGCAGTTCTTC
TRBD2,few,TRBV7-6,TRBJ2-3,CASSLGHRDRGLAGAYYTQYF,TGTGCCAGCAGCTTAGGTCACCGGGACAGGGGACTAGCGGGAGCCTACTATACGCAGTATTTT
TRBD2,few,TRBV6-5,TRBJ2-1,CASSYLASGSSYNEQFF,TGTGCCAGCAGTTACTTGGCTAGCGGGAGTTCCTACAATGAGCAGTTCTTC
TRBD1,many,TRBV12-3/TRBV12-4,TRBJ2-1,CATTHGTGEFF,TGTGCCACGACCCACGGGACAGGGGAGTTCTTC
TRBD2,few,TRBV5-1,TRBJ2-5,CASSSNSGGLGTQYF,TGCGCCAGCAGCAGTAATAGCGGGGGTCTCGGGACCCAGTACTTC
.,.,TRBV6-2/TRBV6-3,TRBJ1-1,CASRRATANTEAFF,TGTGCCAGCAGACGAGCGACAGCTAACACTGAAGCTTTCTTT
.,.,TRBV30,TRBJ2-5,CAWSLGLAAQGKETQYF,TGTGCCTGGAGCCTTGGTCTTGCGGCGCAGGGCAAAGAGACCCAGTACTTC
TRBD2,few,TRBV6-1,TRBJ2-1,CATRGSGYNEQFF,TGTGCCACCCGGGGTAGCGGGTACAATGAGCAGTTCTTC
TRBD1,many,TRBV12-3/TRBV12-4,TRBJ2-7,CASSLTGNFYEQYF,TGTGCCAGCAGTCTGACAGGGAATTTTTATGAGCAGTACTTC
.,.,TRBV29-1,TRBJ2-7,CSALLEGEQYF,TGCAGCGCCCTCCTAGAAGGGGAGCAGTACTTC
TRBD2,many,TRBV4-2,TRBJ2-3,CASSQGLAGGGTDTQYF,TGTGCCAGCAGCCAAGGTCTAGCGGGGGGAGGAACAGATACGCAGTATTTT